This T cell receptor (beta chain) appears in the sequencing data of a study of cytomegalovirus exposure and HLA in healthy donors. General study results and limits: Common viral pathogens seemed to be connected with several of the most significant clusters, according to a later analysis. The majority of TCR sequences were rare, yet some public TCRs appeared in many donors.

CDR3 length: 17 residues. After removal of 4 bases from V and 2 bases from J, the junction contained 11 bases not matched to a gene. In germline, CDR1 is SGDLS, CDR2 YYNGEE. Concerning this clone: Its antigen is as yet unknown.

PCR used 60 Vbeta primers and 13 Jbeta primers. TCRdb keeps only in-frame clones here, not all; method: immunoSEQ multiplex PCR. The repertoire holds 150,000 to 160,000 clones, over 70% seen once, with approximately 2.3% in the top ten. This TCR derives from a man aged 25-45 years in good health and CMV-seronegative. What was sequenced was PBMCs. The V gene is TRBV9, the J gene TRBJ2-1; 8 bases are a match to TRBD2. CDR3 nucleotide sequence: TGTGCCAGCAGCCCGTATCCGCGGGGGGCCGCCTACAATGAGCAGTTCTTC. Protein sequence: CASSPYPRGAAYNEQFF.